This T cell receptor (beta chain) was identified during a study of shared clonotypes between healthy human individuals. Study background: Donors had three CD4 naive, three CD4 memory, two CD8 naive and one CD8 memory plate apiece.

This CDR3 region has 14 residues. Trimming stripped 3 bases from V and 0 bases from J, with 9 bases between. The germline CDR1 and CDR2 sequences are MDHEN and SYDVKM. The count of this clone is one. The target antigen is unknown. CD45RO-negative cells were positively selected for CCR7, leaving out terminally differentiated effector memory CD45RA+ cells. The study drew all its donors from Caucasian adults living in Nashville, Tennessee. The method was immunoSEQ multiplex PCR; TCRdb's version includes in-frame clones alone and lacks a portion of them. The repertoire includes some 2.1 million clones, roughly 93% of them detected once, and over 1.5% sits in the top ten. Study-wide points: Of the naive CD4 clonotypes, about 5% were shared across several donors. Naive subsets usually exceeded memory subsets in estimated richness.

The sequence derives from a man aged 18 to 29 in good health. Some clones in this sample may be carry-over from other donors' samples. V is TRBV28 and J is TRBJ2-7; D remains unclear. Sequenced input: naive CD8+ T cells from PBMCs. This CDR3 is CASSLAESSYEQYF. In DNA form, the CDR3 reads TGTGCCAGCAGTTTGGCAGAGAGCTCCTACGAGCAGTACTTC.